Below, 27 T cell receptor beta chains from the same sample are listed, as sequenced in a study of T cell responses to AZD1222 COVID-19 vaccine. TCRdb's copy holds only in-frame clones and misses some; the assay was immunoSEQ multiplex PCR. Altogether fewer than 50,000 clones are present, roughly 87% being singletons, with the ten largest covering about two fifths. This specimen consisted of peripheral blood, obtained 28 days after the second AZD1222 dose. The receptors stem from an adult who received the AZD1222 COVID-19 vaccine.

This chain uses TRBV4-1 with TRBJ1-6; D uncertain. Germline V CDR1 and CDR2: MGHRA, YSYEKL. V lost 1 base and J lost 0, with 13 bases in between. CDR3 length: 18 amino acids. CDR3 sequence: CASSQGDRASSYNSPLHF. The CDR3, as DNA: TGCGCCAGCAGCCAAGGTGACCGGGCGAGCTCCTATAATTCACCCCTCCACTTT.

J is TRBJ2-1 and V is TRBV18, with 8 bases lining up with TRBD2. The CDR3 consists of 14 residues. With V trimmed by 5 bases and J by 6 bases, 6 bases remained unmatched. CDR1 and CDR2 from the germline V gene are KGHSH and LQKENI. The CDR3 nucleotides read TGTGCCAGCTCATCCGGGACTAGTGCCAATGAGCAGTTCTTC. This sequence encodes CASSSGTSANEQFF.

The chain is built from TRBV14 and TRBJ1-6; D is unresolved. Trimming pared 1 base from V and 7 bases from J, leaving 11 bases between. Germline V CDR1 and CDR2: SGHDN, FVKESK. The CDR3 extends over 15 amino acids. The CDR3 DNA reads as TGTGCCAGCAGCCAAGTTGCCAGCTCAAATTCACCCCTCCACTTT. Residues: CASSQVASSNSPLHF.

V is TRBV9 and J is TRBJ1-3, with unresolved D. CDR3 length: 14 amino acids. Germline V lookup: CDR1 SGDLS, CDR2 YYNGEE. V gave up 2 bases and J gave up 4 bases, with 10 bases separating them. The CDR3 DNA follows: TGTGCCAGCAGCGTCCCTGACATCGGAAACACCATATATTTT. This sequence encodes CASSVPDIGNTIYF.

This clone came up once. This chain uses TRBV5-1 with TRBJ2-7; 13 bases are shared with TRBD2. Looked up from germline, CDR1 is SGHRS and CDR2 is YFSETQ. V lost 4 bases, J lost 3 bases, and 4 bases stayed unmatched. This CDR3 region has 15 residues. The CDR3 sequence is CASSALAGGLYEQYF. In DNA, the CDR3 is TGCGCCAGCAGCGCACTAGCGGGGGGGCTCTACGAGCAGTACTTC. The full variable domain, completed using reference TRBV5-1 and TRBJ2-7, is KAGVTQTPRYLIKTRGQQVTLSCSPISGHRSVSWYQQTPGQGLQFLFEYFSETQRNKGNFPGRFSGRQFSNSRSEMNVSTLELGDSALYLCASSALAGGLYEQYFGPGTRLTVT.

The rearrangement uses TRBV12-3 or TRBV12-4 and TRBJ2-1; the D call may be TRBD1 or TRBD2 (6 bases each). The CDR3 has 12 residues. Trimming removed 4 bases at V and 8 bases at J, with 9 bases between. This CDR3 is CASSSRGDEQFF. CDR3 in DNA: TGTGCCAGCAGTTCTAGGGGGGATGAGCAGTTCTTC.

This chain connects TRBV5-1 to TRBJ2-7; D unclear. Germline-derived CDR1 and CDR2 are SGHRS and YFSETQ. CDR3 length equals 12 residues. V lost 0 bases and J 6 bases, leaving 7 bases between the germline ends. Here the CDR3 DNA reads TGCGCCAGCAGCTTGGCCCTCACCGAGCAGTACTTC. It is translated as CASSLALTEQYF.

This clone occurred once. V is TRBV6-6 and J is TRBJ1-3; no reliable D call. Germline V gives CDR1 MNHNY, CDR2 SVGAGI (reference sequence). V shed 5 bases and J shed 0 bases, with 5 bases lying between them. The CDR3 has 13 amino acids. The CDR3 reads CASSPDSGNTIYF. The CDR3 coding sequence is TGTGCCAGCAGTCCAGACTCTGGAAACACCATATATTTT.

The chain employs TRBV29-1 and TRBJ1-2; D is possibly TRBD1 (6 bases). V lost 6 bases and J 8 bases, leaving 16 bases between the germline ends. CDR3 length: 12 amino acids. Germline V gene lookup returns CDR1 SQVTM and CDR2 ANQGSEA. CDR3 nucleotides: TGCAGCGTGTACAGGGTTACGGGAGGCTACACCTTC. This sequence encodes CSVYRVTGGYTF. The whole variable domain, remainder taken from reference TRBV29-1 and TRBJ1-2, is SAVISQKPSRDICQRGTSLTIQCQVDSQVTMMFWYRQQPGQSLTLIATANQGSEATYESGFVIDKFPISRPNLTFSTLTVSNMSPEDSSIYLCSVYRVTGGYTFGSGTRLTVV.

This clone appeared once. This chain joins TRBV3-1 (or the pseudogene TRBV3-2) and TRBJ2-2; 8 nucleotides agree with TRBD2. Trimming cost V 3 bases and J 5 bases; bases outside gene matches: 17. Germline loops: CDR1 LGHDT, CDR2 YNNKEL (reference sequence). The CDR3 runs 19 residues. CDR3: CASSHRLAGRLSFTGELFF. CDR3 nucleotides: TGTGCCAGCAGCCATCGTTTAGCGGGGAGGCTTAGTTTTACCGGGGAGCTGTTTTTT.

As to this clone: This same CDR3 is encoded by further DNA sequences in the sample. V usage is TRBV7-9 and J usage is TRBJ2-5; possible D gene TRBD2, 5 bases. The germline V gene has CDR1 SEHNR and CDR2 FQNEAQ (reference sequence). The length of the CDR3 is 15 residues. The V end lost 4 bases, the J end lost 1 base, and 13 bases lay between the germline ends. CDR3 bases: TGTGCCAGCAGCTCCCGGACTGGCCGCCAAGAGACCCAGTACTTC. It specifies CASSSRTGRQETQYF.

This sequence joins TRBV7-6 and TRBJ2-7, with TRBD2 identical over 8 bases. The V gene end was trimmed by 6 bases and the J gene end by 2 bases; junction bases not matched to a gene: 12. Germline CDR1 reads SGHVS; CDR2 reads FNYEAQ. The CDR3 sequence is 16 residues long. CDR3 region: CASSSLTSGGAYEQYF. In DNA, the CDR3 is TGTGCCAGCAGTTCACTCACTAGCGGAGGAGCCTACGAGCAGTACTTC.

The rearrangement links TRBV28 to TRBJ1-2; TRBD1 matches at 8 bases. The CDR3 length is 15 residues. V gave up 5 bases and J gave up 7 bases; unmatched junction bases: 12. The germline gives CDR1 MDHEN, CDR2 SYDVKM. The CDR3 bases are TGTGCCAGCAGTCTCAGGAGCCAGGGGGCGGCTGGCTACACCTTC. Translated, it gives CASSLRSQGAAGYTF.

The chain joins TRBV7-2 to TRBJ1-1, with D perhaps TRBD1 (5 bases). V dropped 1 base and J dropped 4 bases, with 13 bases sitting between them. Germline loops: CDR1 SGHTA, CDR2 FQGNSA. This CDR3 has 15 residues. The CDR3 region is CASSLDKGRSTEAFF. CDR3 coding DNA: TGTGCCAGCAGCTTAGATAAGGGGAGGAGCACTGAAGCTTTCTTT.

The DNA of the CDR3 is TGTGCCAGCAGCTTAGGGACTAGCGGGTGGACAGATACGCAGTATTTT. This encodes CASSLGTSGWTDTQYF. J is TRBJ2-3 and V is TRBV13; 10 bases match TRBD2. The CDR3 contains 16 residues. J lost 3 bases, V lost 0 bases, and 3 bases had no gene match. Germline V gene data show CDR1 as PRHDT and CDR2 as FYEKMQ (reference sequence).

This clone has a single count. The chain uses TRBV6-2 or TRBV6-3 and TRBJ1-5; D ambiguous. Germline values: CDR1 MNHEY, CDR2 SVGEGT. Trimming removed 5 bases from V and 2 bases from J, with 16 bases in between. The CDR3 is 16 amino acids. CDR3 region: CASSRPSSLRNQPQHF. The CDR3 nucleotides are TGTGCCAGCAGTCGCCCCTCGTCGTTGCGCAATCAGCCCCAGCATTTT.

Written as DNA, the CDR3 is TGTGCCAGCAGCCAGGCTGGGCAGGGGTCGAACGAGCAGTACTTC. The encoded protein is CASSQAGQGSNEQYF. The chain has TRBV3-1 (or the pseudogene TRBV3-2) and TRBJ2-7; tentative D call: TRBD1 (6 bases). This CDR3 is 15 amino acids long. Germline V gene lookup returns CDR1 LGHDT and CDR2 YNNKEL (reference sequence). Trimming stripped 3 bases from V and 5 bases from J, with 17 bases between.

This clone was counted a single time. CDR3 residues: CASWGETSGGPQDTQYF. The CDR3 nucleotides read TGCGCCAGCTGGGGGGAGACTAGCGGGGGGCCCCAAGATACGCAGTATTTT. This rearrangement joins TRBV10-2 to TRBJ2-3, with 13 bases fitting TRBD2. The V gene end was trimmed by 8 bases and the J gene end by 5 bases; junction bases not matched to a gene: 13. CDR1 and CDR2 from the germline V gene are WSHSY and SAAADI. The CDR3 loop spans 17 amino acids.

J is TRBJ2-3 and V is TRBV24-1, with 9 bases identical to TRBD1. V trimming: 4 bases; J trimming: 5 bases; junction bases outside the gene matches: 12. CDR3 length: 17 amino acids. Looked up from germline, CDR1 is KGHDR and CDR2 is SFDVKD. The CDR3 DNA sequence: TGTGCCACCAGTGACCCGGGACAGGGAGTCGGTGGAGATACGCAGTATTTT. Amino acids: CATSDPGQGVGGDTQYF.

The rearrangement links TRBV7-9 to TRBJ2-5, with 8 bases aligning to TRBD1. There are 15 residues in the CDR3. Germline V gene data show CDR1 as SEHNR and CDR2 as FQNEAQ (reference sequence). The V gene end was trimmed by 2 bases and the J gene end by 5 bases; junction bases not matched to a gene: 7. The CDR3 nucleotides read TGTGCCAGCAGCTTACGACAGGGGTTGGAGGAGACCCAGTACTTC. Amino acids: CASSLRQGLEETQYF.

V gene TRBV3-1 (or the pseudogene TRBV3-2) combines with J gene TRBJ1-6; the D is unclear. Germline V gene sequence: CDR1 LGHDT, CDR2 YNNKEL (reference sequence). CDR3 length: 13 residues. Trimming left V 1 base short and J 6 bases short, with 4 bases between. CDR3 in amino acids: CASSQGGNSPLHF. The CDR3 nucleotides read TGTGCCAGCAGCCAAGGGGGTAATTCACCCCTCCACTTT.

V usage is TRBV5-1 and J usage is TRBJ2-2; D is uncertain. In germline, CDR1 is SGHRS, CDR2 YFSETQ. The CDR3 is 15 amino acids. Trimming cost V 7 bases and J 1 base, with 14 bases left between them. As DNA, the CDR3 is TGCGCCAGCGGTTTACTCGGAAGGAACACCGGGGAGCTGTTTTTT. As protein: CASGLLGRNTGELFF.

Only one count was recorded for this clone. V gene TRBV30 combines with J gene TRBJ1-3; D possibly corresponds to TRBD1 (5 bases). Germline values: CDR1 GTSNPN, CDR2 SVGIG (reference sequence). V lost 2 bases, J lost 4 bases, and 12 bases lay in between. The CDR3 length is 14 residues. CDR3 residues: CAWSLRGSGNTIYF. CDR3 nucleotide sequence: TGTGCCTGGAGTCTTCGGGGCTCGGGAAACACCATATATTTT.

The chain combines TRBV5-1 with TRBJ2-5; D is undetermined. This CDR3 contains 13 residues. V gave up 0 bases and J gave up 4 bases, with 7 bases separating them. The germline V gene has CDR1 SGHRS and CDR2 YFSETQ. The CDR3 spells CASSLGNGETQYF. The CDR3 DNA is TGCGCCAGCAGCTTGGGGAACGGAGAGACCCAGTACTTC.

The V call is TRBV7-6, the J call TRBJ2-2; D perhaps matches TRBD2 (6 bases). The V gene lost 6 bases and the J gene lost 0 bases, with 14 bases spanning the gap. CDR3 length: 16 residues. Germline CDR1 reads SGHVS; CDR2 reads FNYEAQ. CDR3 coding DNA: TGTGCCAGCAGACCCGGACTACTCCCGAACACCGGGGAGCTGTTTTTT. Translating it yields CASRPGLLPNTGELFF.

This clone came up once. The rearrangement links TRBV6-4 to TRBJ1-1; D is possibly TRBD1 (6 bases). The CDR3 loop spans 13 amino acids. Germline V lookup: CDR1 MRHNA, CDR2 SNTAGT. V lost 5 bases and J 5 bases, leaving 12 bases between the germline ends. The CDR3 coding sequence is TGTGCCAGCAGTTTGGACAGTTCAACTGAAGCTTTCTTT. It specifies CASSLDSSTEAFF.

The J gene is TRBJ1-6, the V gene TRBV3-1 (or the pseudogene TRBV3-2), with 8 bases lining up with TRBD1. This CDR3 comprises 15 residues. The germline CDR1 and CDR2 sequences are LGHDT and YNNKEL (reference sequence). The J segment lost 7 bases and the V segment lost 1 base, leaving 3 bases of the junction unmatched. CDR3 bases: TGTGCCAGCAGCCAAGGGACAGGGATCAATTCACCCCTCCACTTT. It is translated as CASSQGTGINSPLHF.